This T cell receptor (beta chain) comes out of a study of T cells in Graves' hyperthyroidism and ophthalmopathy. Study details: Upon initial diagnosis and before any treatment, peripheral blood was collected.

Study-level results: Blood also held most thyroid clonotypes expanded beyond 0.001.

This clonotype was observed at least ten times. The antigen is not known. What was amplified from RNA transcripts were TCR beta CDR3 regions. HTBI primers were employed in a first-round RT-PCR of the TCR CDR3. TCRdb used MiXCR to reprocess the multiplex PCR reads, holding one entry per CDR3 protein. The table lists about 250,000 distinct CDR3 sequences, about 20% of them singletons. Among ophthalmopathy patients, the Clinical Activity Score reached at least 3, the NOSPECS grade reached at least 4, and duration remained under 3 months. The germline V gene has CDR1 SGHVS and CDR2 FQNEAQ. The V and J ends lost 5 bases and 2 bases respectively, with 19 bases between them. The length of the CDR3 is 16 residues.

The material sequenced was blood. The chain links TRBV7-8 to TRBJ2-7; D ambiguous. The receptor comes from a man younger than 40 with Graves' ophthalmopathy. DNA for the CDR3: TGTGCCAGCAGCCCCCCTTTGGCTAAGAGACCCTACGAGCAGTACTTC. Protein: CASSPPLAKRPYEQYF.